This TCR beta chain was sequenced during a study of identical twins. The CDR3 length is 16 residues. Germline V lookup: CDR1 DFQATT, CDR2 SNEGSKA (reference sequence). V was clipped by 0 bases and J by 1 base, with 13 bases between them. Study results and limitations: Models underestimated out-of-frame TCR alpha sharing in monozygotic twins.

Each CDR3 protein gets one entry after TCRdb re-called the 5' RACE reads with MiXCR. The sample shows more than 600,000 distinct CDR3 sequences, about 18% of them seen only once. On this clonotype itself: Its target is not known.

This sample was shared with a second study, whose subject was T cells expressing NK-cell markers. Per that study: With respect to HCMV, most of the eight sequenced donors were seropositive, and one was seronegative.

This sequence joins TRBV20-1 and TRBJ2-4; D remains unclear. Sequencing used PBMCs. The receptor comes from a woman aged 18 to 35 in good health. CDR3 protein: CSARDLGRTAKNIQYF. CDR3 bases: TGCAGTGCTAGAGATCTTGGGCGTACGGCCAAAAACATTCAGTACTTC.